The source of this T cell receptor (beta chain) is a study of CD8 T cells in ankylosing spondylitis. General observations from the study: Characteristic of ankylosing spondylitis blood, it appeared, was a TCR beta motif comprising several highly homologous variants. Reactive arthritis synovial fluid and blood were previously reported to contain some motif variants.

TCRdb ran MiXCR on the 5' RACE reads and lists one entry per CDR3 protein. The sample contains over 450,000 distinct CDR3 sequences, about 13% of which appear only once. The CDR3 sequence is 13 residues long. The V end was cut by 2 bases, the J end by 8 bases, with 10 bases between. Ten or more counts support this clonotype. Antigen specificity is unknown. The chain couples TRBV12-3 or TRBV12-4 to TRBJ2-1; possible D gene TRBD2, 5 bases. The clonotype comes from a male donor with ankylosing spondylitis. Sequences were obtained from blood, either unsorted or a sorted T cell fraction (not recorded which). CDR3 protein: CASSLNEGDEQFF. The DNA for the CDR3 is TGTGCCAGCAGTTTAAACGAGGGCGATGAGCAGTTCTTC.